This T cell receptor (beta chain) was retrieved from a study of cytomegalovirus exposure and HLA in healthy donors. Study in general: Some 85 million unique TCRs, all from HLA-typed donors, were included in an early release of the data.

Study-wide results and limits: Segments of the TCR beta V type were, in most cases, productive about 90% or about 30% of the time in an earlier analysis. HLA allele associations emerged for around 15,000 TCR beta sequences in a later analysis, at 0.05 false discovery rate.

The PCR employed 60 Vbeta primers together with 13 Jbeta primers. The data were produced by immunoSEQ multiplex PCR, yet TCRdb's version contains in-frame clones alone and is incomplete. The sample shows more than 95,000 clones, about 80% of them seen only once. There were likely unrecorded immune exposures, though donors were nominally healthy when sampled. This clone was counted between two and nine times. What it binds is unknown. The CDR3 loop spans 10 amino acids. Germline CDR1 reads SGHVS; CDR2 reads FQNEAQ. Trimming removed 2 bases at V and 9 bases at J, with 5 bases between. The sequencing sample was made of PBMCs. The sequence was collected from a man under 40 in good health and CMV-seropositive. J is TRBJ2-7 and V is TRBV7-8; unclear D gene. CDR3 nucleotides: TGTGCCAGCAGCTTATATCCGCAGTACTTC. Translation gives CASSLYPQYF.